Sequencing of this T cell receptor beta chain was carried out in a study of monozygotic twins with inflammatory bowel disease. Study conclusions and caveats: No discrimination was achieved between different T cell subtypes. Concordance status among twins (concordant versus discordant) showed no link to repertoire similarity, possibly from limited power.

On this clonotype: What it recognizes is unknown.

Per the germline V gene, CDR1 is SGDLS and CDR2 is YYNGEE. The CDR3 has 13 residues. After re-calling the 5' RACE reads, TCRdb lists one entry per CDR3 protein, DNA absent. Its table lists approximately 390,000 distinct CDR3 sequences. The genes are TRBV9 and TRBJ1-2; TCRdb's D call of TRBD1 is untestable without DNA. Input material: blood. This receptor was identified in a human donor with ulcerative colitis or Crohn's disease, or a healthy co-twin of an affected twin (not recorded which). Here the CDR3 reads CASNSDRGHGYTF.